By its share, the clone carrying this T cell receptor (beta chain) is medium-sized (0.01 to 0.1%). Produced via immunoSEQ multiplex PCR; TCRdb's table is partial and in-frame only. The table has 8,000 to 13,000 clones, 35% to 40% seen once. Investigators plated approximately 200,000 CFSE-labeled responder cells together with approximately 200,000 irradiated stimulator cells labeled with violet dye. The CDR3 totals 14 residues. V was cut by 5 bases and J by 4 bases, with 14 bases left in between. Germline V gene lookup returns CDR1 MNHEY and CDR2 SMNVEV (reference sequence). This sample is drawn from a study of graft-versus-host responses after intestinal transplantation. Turning to the study itself: For two to four years after anti-thymocyte globulin induction, all recipients took tacrolimus and steroids. Study observations and caveats: Maximum circulating GvH clone levels tracked with early post-transplant HvG decreases. Graft-versus-host to host-versus-graft clonal ratios in allografts were high in patients with graft-donor T cell macrochimerism.

This receptor was identified in a human patient who received an intestinal transplant. Source: alloreactive CD8+ T cells from a mixed lymphocyte reaction culture, taken before intestinal transplant. Specified subset: CFSE-low proliferating T cells sorted from roughly 6-day pre-transplant mixed lymphocyte reaction (GvH or HvG direction). This chain uses TRBV27 with TRBJ1-1; D perhaps matches TRBD1 (5 bases). The CDR3 nucleotides are TGTGCCAGCAGTCCAACGACAGCCCTCACTGAAGCTTTCTTT. This translates into CASSPTTALTEAFF.